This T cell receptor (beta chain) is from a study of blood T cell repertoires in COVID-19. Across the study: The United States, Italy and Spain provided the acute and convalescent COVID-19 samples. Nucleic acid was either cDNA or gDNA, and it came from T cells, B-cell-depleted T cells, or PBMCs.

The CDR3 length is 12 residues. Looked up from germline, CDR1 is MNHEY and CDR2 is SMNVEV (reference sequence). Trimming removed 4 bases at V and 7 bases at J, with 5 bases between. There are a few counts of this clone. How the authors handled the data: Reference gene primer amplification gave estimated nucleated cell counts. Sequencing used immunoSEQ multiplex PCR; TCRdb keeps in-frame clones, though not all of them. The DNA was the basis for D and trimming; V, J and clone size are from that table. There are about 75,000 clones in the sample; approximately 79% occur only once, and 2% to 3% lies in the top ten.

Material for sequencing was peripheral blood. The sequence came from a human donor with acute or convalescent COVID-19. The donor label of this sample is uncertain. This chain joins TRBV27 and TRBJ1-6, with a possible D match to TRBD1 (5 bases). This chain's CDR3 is CASSWGNSPLHF. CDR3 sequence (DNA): TGTGCCAGCAGTTGGGGCAATTCACCCCTCCACTTT.